The 10 T cell receptor beta chains listed next were all sequenced from one sample in a study of blood T cell repertoires in COVID-19. TCRdb's table, derived via immunoSEQ multiplex PCR, lists solely in-frame clones and lacks some. The data contain 250,000 to 300,000 clones, around 83% of them singletons. The sequenced sample was peripheral blood. Receptor source: a man aged 18 to 29 with active or convalescent COVID-19.

The chain couples TRBV6-6 to TRBJ1-5; 8 bases agree with TRBD1. This CDR3 contains 13 residues. The junction had 6 bases not matched to a gene; V was cut back by 6 bases and J by 8 bases. Germline loops: CDR1 MNHNY, CDR2 SVGAGI (reference sequence). CDR3 sequence reads: CASSDRGYEPQHF. As DNA, the CDR3 is TGTGCCAGCAGCGACAGGGGATATGAGCCCCAGCATTTT.

The rearrangement uses TRBV2 and TRBJ2-1; weak D call: TRBD1 (6 bases). The germline V and J ends were trimmed by 2 bases and 6 bases, with 8 bases remaining between them. In germline, CDR1 is SNHLY, CDR2 FYNNEI. This CDR3 has 13 amino acids. The CDR3 sequence: CASSEPGVNEQFF. The CDR3, as DNA: TGTGCCAGCAGTGAACCAGGGGTCAATGAGCAGTTCTTC.

The V and J genes are TRBV6-6 and TRBJ2-1; tentatively, D is TRBD1 (6 bases). Trimming cost V 5 bases and J 1 base, with 12 bases left between them. Germline assignment: CDR1 MNHNY and CDR2 SVGAGI (reference sequence). CDR3 length: 15 residues. CDR3 nucleotides: TGTGCCAGCAGTCGATCCGGGACATCCTACAATGAGCAGTTCTTC. Its translation: CASSRSGTSYNEQFF.

V gene TRBV11-2 combines with J gene TRBJ2-7; 9 bases agree with TRBD1. CDR1 and CDR2 from the germline V gene are SGHAT and FQNNGV. The CDR3 is 15 residues long. V trimming: 2 bases; J trimming: 4 bases; junction bases outside the gene matches: 6. CDR3 sequence: CASSLIGTGSYEQYF. CDR3 sequence (DNA): TGTGCCAGCAGCTTAATTGGGACAGGGAGTTACGAGCAGTACTTC.

The chain combines TRBV7-2 with TRBJ2-1; TRBD2 aligns across 13 bases. Trimming took 5 bases from V and 10 from J; bases not matched to a gene: 8. The CDR3 consists of 15 residues. CDR1 and CDR2 from the germline V gene are SGHTA and FQGNSA. This CDR3 reads CASSPGLAGNWEQFF. The CDR3 DNA follows: TGTGCCAGCAGCCCGGGACTAGCGGGGAACTGGGAGCAGTTCTTC.

This clone was detected a few times. The V call is TRBV11-1, the J call TRBJ2-2; D is uncertain. The CDR3 covers 13 residues. V lost 6 bases and J lost 5, with 10 bases in between. Germline V gene lookup returns CDR1 SGHAT and CDR2 FQDESV (reference sequence). The CDR3: CASSARSTGELFF. In DNA form, the CDR3 reads TGTGCCAGCAGTGCCCGGTCGACCGGGGAGCTGTTTTTT.

The chain joins TRBV28 to TRBJ1-5; D remains ambiguous. Per germline, CDR1 MDHEN and CDR2 SYDVKM. This CDR3 contains 16 residues. The germline V and J ends were trimmed by 5 bases and 0 bases, with 14 bases remaining between them. The CDR3 loop is CASSPHAGGSNQPQHF. CDR3 sequence (DNA): TGTGCCAGCAGTCCTCATGCGGGCGGTAGCAATCAGCCCCAGCATTTT.

CDR3 DNA: TGCAGTGCTAGTCGGGGCGGGATCAACAATGAGCAGTTCTTC. This encodes CSASRGGINNEQFF. The chain has TRBV20-1 and TRBJ2-1; a weak D match, TRBD2 (6 bases). V was clipped by 3 bases and J by 5 bases, with 14 bases between them. CDR3 size: 14 residues. The germline gives CDR1 DFQATT, CDR2 SNEGSKA (reference sequence).

The V and J genes are TRBV12-3 or TRBV12-4 and TRBJ1-2; D is perhaps TRBD1 (6 bases). The V end lost 6 bases, the J end lost 7 bases, and 15 bases lay between the germline ends. The CDR3 is made up of 13 amino acids. CDR3 DNA: TGTGCCAGCAGACCTAGACAGGCGGGTGGCTACACCTTC. Translating gives CASRPRQAGGYTF.

V is TRBV6-2 or TRBV6-3 and J is TRBJ2-2; TRBD1 matches 8 bases. The CDR3 length is 15 residues. Losses at the gene ends were 5 bases for V and 3 bases for J; bases not matched to a gene: 5. The germline V gene encodes CDR1 MNHEY and CDR2 SVGEGT. CDR3 sequence reads: CASSKRTGYTGELFF. In DNA form, the CDR3 reads TGTGCCAGCAGTAAGAGGACAGGGTACACCGGGGAGCTGTTTTTT.